These 14 T cell receptor beta chains were all obtained from the same sample, sequenced in a study of cytomegalovirus exposure and HLA in healthy donors. Primers included in the PCR were 60 Vbeta and 13 Jbeta primers. TCRdb's copy holds only in-frame clones and misses some; the assay was immunoSEQ multiplex PCR. The sample has fewer than 250,000 clones, around 82% seen once. Sequenced material: PBMCs. These receptors were obtained from a man between 18 and 35 years old in good health and CMV-seronegative.

The J gene is TRBJ2-7, the V gene TRBV29-1; no clear D gene. V was pared by 2 bases and J by 2 bases, with 4 bases between. The CDR3 is made up of 11 amino acids. Germline V gives CDR1 SQVTM, CDR2 ANQGSEA. CDR3 loop: CSVENTYEQYF. The CDR3 DNA is TGCAGCGTTGAAAACACCTACGAGCAGTACTTC.

This chain uses TRBV7-9 with TRBJ2-6; TRBD1 aligns across 11 bases. There are 18 residues in the CDR3. Germline V gene sequence: CDR1 SEHNR, CDR2 FQNEAQ (reference sequence). The trim removed 5 bases at V and 3 bases at J, leaving 9 bases unmatched. The CDR3 sequence is CASSPDRGLYSGANVLTF. CDR3 nucleotide sequence: TGTGCCAGCAGCCCGGACAGGGGGCTATATAGTGGGGCCAACGTCCTGACTTTC. Using reference TRBV7-9 and TRBJ2-6 for the parts outside the CDR3, the full variable domain is DTGVSQNPRHKITKRGQNVTFRCDPISEHNRLYWYRQTLGQGPEFLTYFQNEAQLEKSRLLSDRFSAERPKGSFSTLEIQRTEQGDSAMYLCASSPDRGLYSGANVLTFGAGSRLTVL.

This clone showed up just once. CDR3 sequence reads: CATSRDSSYTF. The CDR3 DNA follows: TGTGCCACCAGCAGAGATTCTAGCTACACCTTC. The chain has TRBV15 and TRBJ1-2; D is uncertain. Germline CDR1 reads LNHNV; CDR2 reads YYDKDF (reference sequence). CDR3 size: 11 residues. The V end lost 0 bases, the J end lost 9 bases, and 5 bases lay between the germline ends.

V usage is TRBV4-1 and J usage is TRBJ1-1; no clear D. CDR3 length: 16 residues. Deletions cut 5 bases from V and 3 bases from J, with 19 bases between. Germline V lookup: CDR1 MGHRA, CDR2 YSYEKL. CDR3 bases: TGCGCCAGCAGCACCCGACCCAGGTATAAGGACACTGAAGCTTTCTTT. As protein: CASSTRPRYKDTEAFF.

The gene calls are TRBV28 and TRBJ1-4; 7 bases are a match to TRBD1. J gave up 5 bases and V 7 bases, and 4 bases lay outside the gene matches. Per germline, CDR1 MDHEN and CDR2 SYDVKM. The CDR3 contains 13 residues. This chain's CDR3 is CASNRGGNEKLFF. The DNA for the CDR3 is TGTGCCAGCAACAGGGGTGGGAATGAAAAACTGTTTTTT.

The V gene is TRBV4-1, the J gene TRBJ2-1, with 14 nucleotides matching TRBD2. The germline V gene encodes CDR1 MGHRA and CDR2 YSYEKL. V shed 2 bases and J 8 bases; nucleotides not matched to a gene: 8. CDR3 size: 17 residues. CDR3 loop: CASSQPGTSGSGDEQFF. CDR3 nucleotide sequence: TGCGCCAGCAGCCAACCCGGGACTAGCGGGAGTGGCGATGAGCAGTTCTTC.

This rearrangement joins TRBV6-5 to TRBJ1-2, with TRBD1 matching 9 bases. CDR3 length: 15 amino acids. Trimming at V came to 6 bases and at J to 2 bases, leaving 7 bases not matched to a gene. Germline CDR1 and CDR2: MNHEY and SVGAGI. For the CDR3, the DNA is TGTGCCAGCAGGACACCGGGACAGGGAAACTATGGCTACACCTTC. It codes for CASRTPGQGNYGYTF.

V gene TRBV19 combines with J gene TRBJ1-6; no clear D. Germline CDR1 LNHDA, CDR2 SQIVND (reference sequence). The V gene lost 1 base and the J gene lost 11 bases, with 12 bases spanning the gap. The CDR3 has 14 amino acids. CDR3 sequence: CASSIAEDGAPLHF. CDR3 coding DNA: TGTGCCAGTAGTATAGCCGAGGACGGGGCACCCCTCCACTTT.

This clone was seen a handful of times. This chain uses TRBV5-5 with TRBJ2-3; 10 bases fit TRBD2. Trimming took 3 bases from V and 4 from J; bases not matched to a gene: 11. Germline V gene lookup returns CDR1 SGHKS and CDR2 YYEKEE (reference sequence). This CDR3 has 17 amino acids. This chain's CDR3 is CASSSLITSGISDTQYF. The CDR3, as DNA: TGTGCCAGCAGCTCCCTTATTACTAGCGGGATATCAGATACGCAGTATTTT.

The rearrangement links TRBV4-1 to TRBJ2-2; TRBD2 matches at 11 bases. Germline assignment: CDR1 MGHRA and CDR2 YSYEKL. Germline trimming cut 4 bases from V and 8 bases from J; bases unmatched to any gene: 9. The CDR3 is 16 residues long. The CDR3 nucleotides are TGCGCCAGCAGCCTCCTGGGACTAGCGGCTAGGGGGGAGCTGTTTTTT. Residues: CASSLLGLAARGELFF.

This clone was seen just once. CDR3 loop: CASSLEVAPNTGELFF. The CDR3 bases are TGTGCCAGCAGCTTGGAAGTAGCACCGAACACCGGGGAGCTGTTTTTT. The rearrangement links TRBV5-5 to TRBJ2-2, with D hard to call. This CDR3 contains 16 residues. The germline V gene has CDR1 SGHKS and CDR2 YYEKEE (reference sequence). Trimming left V 0 bases short and J 0 bases short, with 9 bases between.

This chain uses TRBV10-1 with TRBJ1-3; possibly TRBD1 for D (6 bases). The CDR3 covers 17 residues. Per germline, CDR1 WNHNN and CDR2 SYGVQD (reference sequence). V lost 0 bases and J lost 0, with 12 bases in between. Here the CDR3 reads CASSESYRVCSGNTIYF. In DNA, the CDR3 is TGCGCCAGCAGTGAGTCCTACAGGGTTTGCTCTGGAAACACCATATATTTT.

The chain couples TRBV6-5 to TRBJ2-2, with 8 bases that match TRBD1. Trimming removed 4 bases from V and 4 bases from J; junction bases left unmatched: 5. Germline values: CDR1 MNHEY, CDR2 SVGAGI. CDR3 size: 15 residues. The CDR3 spells CASSWDRRLTGELFF. CDR3 DNA sequence: TGTGCCAGCAGTTGGGACAGGAGACTCACCGGGGAGCTGTTTTTT.

The rearrangement uses TRBV7-8 and TRBJ2-5, with D hard to call. The germline V gene has CDR1 SGHVS and CDR2 FQNEAQ. This CDR3 is 16 amino acids long. The V end was cut by 3 bases, the J end by 2 bases, with 16 bases between. The CDR3 reads CASSFSPVDFQETQYF. The CDR3 DNA follows: TGTGCCAGCAGCTTTTCTCCCGTAGACTTTCAAGAGACCCAGTACTTC.